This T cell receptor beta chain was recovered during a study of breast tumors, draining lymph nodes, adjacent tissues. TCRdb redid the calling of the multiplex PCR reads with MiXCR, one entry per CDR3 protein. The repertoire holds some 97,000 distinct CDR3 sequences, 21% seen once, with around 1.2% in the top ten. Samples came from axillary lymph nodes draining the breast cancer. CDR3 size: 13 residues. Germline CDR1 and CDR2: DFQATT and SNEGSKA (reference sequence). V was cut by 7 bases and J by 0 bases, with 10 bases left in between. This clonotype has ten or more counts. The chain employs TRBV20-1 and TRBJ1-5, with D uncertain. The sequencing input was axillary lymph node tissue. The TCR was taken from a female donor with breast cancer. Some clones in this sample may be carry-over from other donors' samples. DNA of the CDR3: TGCAGTGTTCGATCCGCTAGCAATCAGCCCCAGCATTTT. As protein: CSVRSASNQPQHF.